This T cell receptor beta chain was identified in a study of OX40 agonist ivuxolimab in advanced cancers. This CDR3 comprises 15 residues. In germline, CDR1 is SGHDT, CDR2 YYEEEE. Trimming cost V 3 bases and J 7 bases, with 20 bases left between them. Data came from immunoSEQ multiplex PCR; TCRdb stores just in-frame clones and leaves some out. This table holds over 50,000 clones, roughly 90% found once. Whole-study results and caveats: Some nonresponders also had low normalized T-cell clonal expansion. Circulating CD4+ and CD8+ T cells showed clonal expansion by week 6 at 0.1 to 3.0 mg/kg.

In its sample, this clone was seen once. Antigen unknown. The input for sequencing was CD4+ or CD8+ T cells sorted from blood, taken in a trial of the OX40 agonist ivuxolimab. This TCR came from an adult with an advanced solid tumor such as melanoma, head and neck, liver or kidney cancer. V is TRBV5-6 and J is TRBJ2-7, with no clear D. CDR3 loop: CASSSVPTASEEQYF. The CDR3 nucleotides read TGTGCCAGCAGCTCCGTACCTACCGCATCGGAAGAGCAGTACTTC.